These 6 T cell receptor beta chains share one sample of origin, sequenced in a study of blood T cell repertoires in COVID-19. The method was immunoSEQ multiplex PCR; TCRdb's version includes in-frame clones alone and lacks a portion of them. The table lists 100,000 or so clones, 70% to 80% of them singletons. Sequencing input: peripheral blood. The origin of the receptors is a man between 65 and 85 years old with active or convalescent COVID-19.

The rearrangement uses TRBV3-1 (or the pseudogene TRBV3-2) and TRBJ2-1; 14 positions match TRBD2. With V trimmed by 6 bases and J by 7 bases, 11 bases remained unmatched. Germline CDR1 LGHDT, CDR2 YNNKEL (reference sequence). The CDR3 is 17 residues long. Here the CDR3 reads CASSPGLAGAGGNEQFF. The CDR3 coding sequence is TGTGCCAGCAGTCCGGGACTAGCGGGAGCAGGGGGAAATGAGCAGTTCTTC.

The rearrangement uses TRBV7-3 and TRBJ2-1; TRBD2 matches 9 bases. Looked up from germline, CDR1 is SGHTA and CDR2 is FQGTGA. CDR3 length equals 17 residues. Trimming at V came to 3 bases and at J to 1 base, leaving 7 bases not matched to a gene. CDR3 loop: CASSFSGGLNSYNEQFF. The CDR3 coding sequence is TGTGCCAGCAGCTTCAGCGGGGGGCTTAATTCCTACAATGAGCAGTTCTTC. Looking up the rest from reference TRBV7-3 and TRBJ2-1 gives the full variable domain: GAGVSQTPSNKVTEKGKYVELRCDPISGHTALYWYRQSLGQGPEFLIYFQGTGAADDSGLPNDRFFAVRPEGSVSTLKIQRTERGDSAVYLCASSFSGGLNSYNEQFFGPGTRLTVL.

The rearrangement uses TRBV27 and TRBJ2-1; D unclear. The CDR3 spans 14 residues. V gave up 2 bases and J gave up 2 bases, with 7 bases separating them. CDR1 and CDR2 from the germline V gene are MNHEY and SMNVEV (reference sequence). CDR3 sequence (DNA): TGTGCCAGCAGTTTAGTGAGCGCCTACAATGAGCAGTTCTTC. It yields the protein CASSLVSAYNEQFF.

This chain uses TRBV3-1 (or the pseudogene TRBV3-2) with TRBJ2-3; 7 positions match TRBD2. Unmatched junction bases numbered 3, after V lost 5 bases and J lost 7 bases. The germline CDR1 and CDR2 sequences are LGHDT and YNNKEL (reference sequence). The CDR3 has 12 amino acids. The DNA for the CDR3 is TGTGCCAGCAGCACAAGCGGGAATACGCAGTATTTT. It codes for CASSTSGNTQYF.

The chain combines TRBV2 with TRBJ2-1; 11 nucleotides match TRBD2. CDR3 length: 15 residues. CDR1 SNHLY and CDR2 FYNNEI come from the germline V gene. V was pared by 7 bases and J by 8 bases, with 10 bases of the junction left unmatched. The CDR3 spells CASNTGTSGFHEQFF. The CDR3, as DNA: TGTGCCAGCAATACCGGGACTAGCGGATTCCATGAGCAGTTCTTC.

The rearrangement links TRBV18 to TRBJ1-2; D remains ambiguous. There are 16 residues in the CDR3. V was pared by 3 bases and J by 7 bases, with 21 bases between. CDR1 KGHSH and CDR2 LQKENI come from the germline V gene. CDR3 amino acids: CASSPKTVLANSGYTF. In DNA, the CDR3 is TGTGCCAGCTCACCCAAGACTGTCCTCGCAAATAGTGGCTACACCTTC. Full variable domain (missing parts from reference TRBV18 and TRBJ1-2): NAGVMQNPRHLVRRRGQEARLRCSPMKGHSHVYWYRQLPEEGLKFMVYLQKENIIDESGMPKERFSAEFPKEGPSILRIQQVVRGDSAAYFCASSPKTVLANSGYTFGSGTRLTVV.